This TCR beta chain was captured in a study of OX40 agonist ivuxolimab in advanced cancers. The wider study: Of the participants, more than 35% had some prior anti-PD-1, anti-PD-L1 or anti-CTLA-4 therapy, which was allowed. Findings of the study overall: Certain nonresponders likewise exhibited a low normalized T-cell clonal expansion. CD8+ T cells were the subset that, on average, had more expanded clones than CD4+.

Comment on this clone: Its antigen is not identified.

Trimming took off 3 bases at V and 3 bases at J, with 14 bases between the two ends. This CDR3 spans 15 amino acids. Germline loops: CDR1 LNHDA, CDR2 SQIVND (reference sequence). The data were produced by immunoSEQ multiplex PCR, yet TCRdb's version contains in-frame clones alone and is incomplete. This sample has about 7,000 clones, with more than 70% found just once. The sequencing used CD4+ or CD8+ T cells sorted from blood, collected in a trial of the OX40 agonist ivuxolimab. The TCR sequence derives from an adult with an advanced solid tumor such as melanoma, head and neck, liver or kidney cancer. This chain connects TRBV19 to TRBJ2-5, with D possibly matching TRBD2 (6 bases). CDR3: CASSISTSIEETQYF. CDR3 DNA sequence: TGTGCCAGTAGTATTTCCACTAGCATAGAAGAGACCCAGTACTTC.